This TCR beta chain was identified during a study of blood T cell repertoires in COVID-19. Study-level background: T cells, B-cell-depleted T cells, or PBMCs supplied cDNA or gDNA.

Clones were read by immunoSEQ multiplex PCR, and TCRdb kept only the in-frame ones, dropping some. Counted here are roughly 230,000 clones, around 87% occurring once; the ten biggest clones make up under 2.5%. The CDR3 has 16 residues. Germline V gene lookup returns CDR1 SGDLS and CDR2 YYNGEE. V dropped 3 bases and J dropped 1 base, with 13 bases sitting between them. Sequenced sample: peripheral blood. The receptor comes from a woman aged 60-75 years with COVID-19, enrolled during active disease. The chain couples TRBV9 to TRBJ1-4; possibly TRBD1 for D (6 bases). The CDR3 DNA follows: TGTGCCAGCAGCGCCCAAGCAGGGGTAACTAATGAAAAACTGTTTTTT. Translated, it gives CASSAQAGVTNEKLFF.